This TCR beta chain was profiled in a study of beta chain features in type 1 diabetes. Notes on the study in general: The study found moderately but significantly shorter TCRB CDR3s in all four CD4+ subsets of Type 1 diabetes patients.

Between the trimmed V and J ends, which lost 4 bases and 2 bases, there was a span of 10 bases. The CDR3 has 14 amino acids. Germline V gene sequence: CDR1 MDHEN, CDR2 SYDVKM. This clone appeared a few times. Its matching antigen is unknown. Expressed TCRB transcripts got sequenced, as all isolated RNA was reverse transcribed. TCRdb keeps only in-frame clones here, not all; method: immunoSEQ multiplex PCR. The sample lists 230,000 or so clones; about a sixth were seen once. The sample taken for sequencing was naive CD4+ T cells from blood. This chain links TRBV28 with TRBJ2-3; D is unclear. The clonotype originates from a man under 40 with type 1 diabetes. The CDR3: CASSSLPTTDTQYF. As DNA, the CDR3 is TGTGCCAGCAGTTCGTTACCAACCACAGATACGCAGTATTTT.